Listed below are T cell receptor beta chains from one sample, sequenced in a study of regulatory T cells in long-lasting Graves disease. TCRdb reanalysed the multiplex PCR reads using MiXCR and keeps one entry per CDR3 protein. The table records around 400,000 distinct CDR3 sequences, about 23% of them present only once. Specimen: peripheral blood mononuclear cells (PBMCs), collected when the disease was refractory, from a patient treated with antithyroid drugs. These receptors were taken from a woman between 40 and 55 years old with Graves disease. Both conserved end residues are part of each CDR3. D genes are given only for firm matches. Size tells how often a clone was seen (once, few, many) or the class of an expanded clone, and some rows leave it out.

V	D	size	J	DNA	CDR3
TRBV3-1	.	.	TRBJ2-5	TGTGCCAGCAGCCAAAGGTCGGGCGGGGGCTGGGAGACCCAGTACTTC	CASSQRSGGGWETQYF
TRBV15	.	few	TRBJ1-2	TGTGCCACCAGCAGAGATAATCAAGCAGGGGCCTATGGCTACACCTTC	CATSRDNQAGAYGYTF
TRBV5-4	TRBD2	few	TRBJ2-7	TGTGCCAGCAGCTTGAACCACCTAGCGGGGGGACGCTACGAGCAGTACTTC	CASSLNHLAGGRYEQYF
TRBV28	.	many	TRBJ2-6	TGTGCCAGTAATTCCCCTGGGGCCAACGTCCTGACTTTC	CASNSPGANVLTF
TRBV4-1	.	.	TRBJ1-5	TGCGCCAGCAGCCAGCGGGACGGCAGCAATCAGCCCCAGCATTTT	CASSQRDGSNQPQHF
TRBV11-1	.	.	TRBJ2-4	TGCGCCAGCAGCCGGACGGTTCTAGCCAAAAACATTCAGTACTTC	CASSRTVLAKNIQYF
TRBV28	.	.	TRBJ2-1	TGTGCCGTCGGACCTGATGAGTACAATGAGCAGTTCTTC	CAVGPDEYNEQFF
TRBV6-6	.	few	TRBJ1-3	TGTGCCAGCAGTTACTCGTGGACTGCCTTTGGGAACACCATATATTTT	CASSYSWTAFGNTIYF
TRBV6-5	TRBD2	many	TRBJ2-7	TGTGCCAGCAGTTCGGGACTAGTGGTTCGCGGGCCGGGGCAAGCCTACGAGCAGTACTTC	CASSSGLVVRGPGQAYEQYF
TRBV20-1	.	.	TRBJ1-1	TGCAGTGCTAGTCCACCTCGGGACCTCTTT	CSASPPRDLF
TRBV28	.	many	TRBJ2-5	TGTGCCAGCAGTTTCGGAGGTCAGCAAGAGACCCAGTACTTC	CASSFGGQQETQYF
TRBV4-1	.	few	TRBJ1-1	TGCGCCAGCAGCCAAGACCCCGAGCAGACCAACACTGAAGCTTTCTTT	CASSQDPEQTNTEAFF
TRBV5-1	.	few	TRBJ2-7	TGCGCCAGCAGCTTCGCGAGCGGAGGGTCCTACGAGCAGTACTTC	CASSFASGGSYEQYF
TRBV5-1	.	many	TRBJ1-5	TGCGCCAGCAGCTTGTTAGGAGGGTCAGCCCAGCATTTT	CASSLLGGSAQHF
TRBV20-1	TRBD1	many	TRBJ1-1	TGCAGTGCTAGAGGTTATAACAGGGGCGTCGACACTGAAGCTTTCTTT	CSARGYNRGVDTEAFF
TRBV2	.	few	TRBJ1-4	TGTGCCAGCAAACCGGGACATGGGAATGAAAAACTGTTTTTT	CASKPGHGNEKLFF
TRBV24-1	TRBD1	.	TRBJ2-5	TGTGCCGCCAGTGCCCCTACAGGGGGCTCAGAGACCCAGTACTTC	CAASAPTGGSETQYF
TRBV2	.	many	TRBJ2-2	TGTGCCAGCAGTGGGGGGGCAGAGAACACCGGGGAGCTGTTTTTT	CASSGGAENTGELFF
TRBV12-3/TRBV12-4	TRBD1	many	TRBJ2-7	TGTGCCAGCACCTTACAGGGGGAGAGCTCCTACGAGCAGTACTTC	CASTLQGESSYEQYF
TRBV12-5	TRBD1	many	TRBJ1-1	TGTGCTAGTGGTTTGACCACCGGGACAGGGGCTTGGACTGAAGCTTTCTTT	CASGLTTGTGAWTEAFF
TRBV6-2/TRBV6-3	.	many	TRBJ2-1	TGTGCCAGTCATGAGGGGATCGAGATTAGCAATGAGCAGTTCTTC	CASHEGIEISNEQFF
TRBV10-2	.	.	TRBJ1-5	TGCGCCAGCAGTGAGTCGGGGAGGAATCAGCCCCAGCATTTT	CASSESGRNQPQHF
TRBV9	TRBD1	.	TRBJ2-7	TGTGCCAGCAGCGCCGGGACAGGGTATTACGAGCAGTACTTC	CASSAGTGYYEQYF
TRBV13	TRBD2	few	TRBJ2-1	TGTGCCAGCAGCTTAGGGTCTAGCGGGAGCAACAAGCTCCATGAGCAGTTCTTC	CASSLGSSGSNKLHEQFF
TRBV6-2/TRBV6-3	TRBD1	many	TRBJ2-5	TGTGCCAGCAGCCGGGGACAGCAAGAGACCCAGTACTTC	CASSRGQQETQYF
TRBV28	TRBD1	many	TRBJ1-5	TGTGCCAGCTCCACAGGGGTCCAGCCCCAGCATTTT	CASSTGVQPQHF
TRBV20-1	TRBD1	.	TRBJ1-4	TGCAGTGCTAGAGTCGGGACAGGGTTTGAAAAACTGTTTTTT	CSARVGTGFEKLFF
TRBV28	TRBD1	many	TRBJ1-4	TGTGCCAGCAGCAACCTACTAGGACAGGGGAATGAAAAACTGTTTTTT	CASSNLLGQGNEKLFF
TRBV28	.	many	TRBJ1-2	TGTGCCAGCAGTTTATTGGGCAGGGCTGGTGGCTACACCTTC	CASSLLGRAGGYTF
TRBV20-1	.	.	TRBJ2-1	TGCAGTGCTCCCTATGAACTAAGATTCAATGAGCAGTTCTTC	CSAPYELRFNEQFF
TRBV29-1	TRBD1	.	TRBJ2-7	TGCAGCGTCGCGGACAGGGCCGACGAGCAGTACTTC	CSVADRADEQYF
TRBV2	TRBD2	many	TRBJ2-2	TGTGCCAGCAGTGAAGGGTTTAGCGGGAGGGCCGGTCCCGGGGAGCTGTTTTTT	CASSEGFSGRAGPGELFF
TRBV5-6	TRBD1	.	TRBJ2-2	TGTGCCAGCAGCGGAGAGGGGACAGAGATTAACACCGGGGAGCTGTTTTTT	CASSGEGTEINTGELFF
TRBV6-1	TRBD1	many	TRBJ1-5	TGTGCCAGCAGCGCGGGACAGTTCTCTAATCAGCCCCAGCATTTT	CASSAGQFSNQPQHF
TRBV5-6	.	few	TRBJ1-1	TGTGCCAGCAGCCCCCTGGGGGGTATGAACACTGAAGCTTTCTTT	CASSPLGGMNTEAFF
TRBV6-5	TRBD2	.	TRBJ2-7	TGTGCCAGCAGTTACTCTCTAGCGGGAGAACCAACCTACGAGCAGTACTTC	CASSYSLAGEPTYEQYF
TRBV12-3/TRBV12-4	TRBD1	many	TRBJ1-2	TGTGCCAGCAGTATGACAGGGTCTAACTATGGCTACACCTTC	CASSMTGSNYGYTF
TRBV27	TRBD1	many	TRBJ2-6	TGTGCCAGCAGTTTATGGGCAGGGGGCCGCCTCTCTGGGGCCAACGTCCTGACTTTC	CASSLWAGGRLSGANVLTF
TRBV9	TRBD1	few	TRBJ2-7	TGTGCCAGCAGCGGAGGACAGGGAAGCTACGAGCAGTACTTC	CASSGGQGSYEQYF
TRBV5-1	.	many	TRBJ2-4	TGCGCCAGCAGCTTGGTTGACAGGGCCAAAAACATTCAGTACTTC	CASSLVDRAKNIQYF
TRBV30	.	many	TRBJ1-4	TGTGCCTGGAGTGTAGGTGGGGGGTATGAAAAACTGTTTTTT	CAWSVGGGYEKLFF
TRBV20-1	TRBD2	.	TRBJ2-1	TGCAGTGCTACTGGACTAGCAACCTCCTACGAGCAGTTCTTC	CSATGLATSYEQFF
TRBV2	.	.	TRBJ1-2	TGTGCCAGCAAAAGGGCGAGAGGCTACACCTTC	CASKRARGYTF
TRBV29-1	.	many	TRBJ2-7	TGCAGCTATTCGGAAATAAGACGGGGAGAGCAGTACTTC	CSYSEIRRGEQYF
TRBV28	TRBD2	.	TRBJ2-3	TGTGCCAGCAGTTTCATAGCGGGGCCTAGCACAGATACGCAGTATTTT	CASSFIAGPSTDTQYF
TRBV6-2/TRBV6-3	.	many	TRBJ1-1	TGTGCCAGCAGTATCCGGGGGTTGAACACTGAAGCTTTCTTT	CASSIRGLNTEAFF
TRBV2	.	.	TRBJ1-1	TGTGCCAGCAGCCAAGATCTTGGGCGTGGAGCTTTCTTT	CASSQDLGRGAFF
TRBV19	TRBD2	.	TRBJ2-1	TGTGCCAGTAGTATAGGTCCTAGCGGACCTTACAATGAGCAGTTCTTC	CASSIGPSGPYNEQFF
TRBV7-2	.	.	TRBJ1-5	TGTGCCAGCAGCTTACAGACTCAGCCCCAGCATTTT	CASSLQTQPQHF
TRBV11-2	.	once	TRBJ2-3	TGTGCCAGCAGCTTACTTCGGGGAAGAGATACGCAGTATTTT	CASSLLRGRDTQYF
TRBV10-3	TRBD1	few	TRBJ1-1	TGTGCCATCACACGGGACAGGGGAAACACTGAAGCTTTCTTT	CAITRDRGNTEAFF
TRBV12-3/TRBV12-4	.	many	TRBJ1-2	TGTGCCAGCAGTTTTAGGAGGTCCCCTACTGACTACACCTTC	CASSFRRSPTDYTF
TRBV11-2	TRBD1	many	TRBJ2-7	TGTGCCAGTGGTACAGGGGTCGTCGAGCAGTACTTC	CASGTGVVEQYF
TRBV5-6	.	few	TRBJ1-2	TGTGCCAGCAGCCCACCCGAGACAGCTTTTCCTGGCTACACCTTC	CASSPPETAFPGYTF
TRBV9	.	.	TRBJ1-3	TGTGCCAGCAGCGCGGCGGGATTAGGAAACACCATATATTTT	CASSAAGLGNTIYF
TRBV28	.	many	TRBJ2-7	TGTGCCAGCAGCCTTACTAGCTACGCCTACGAGCAGTACTTC	CASSLTSYAYEQYF
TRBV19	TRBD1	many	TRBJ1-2	TGTGCCAGTAGTACCCCCGGGACAGGGGGCGCCGGTGGCTACACCTTC	CASSTPGTGGAGGYTF
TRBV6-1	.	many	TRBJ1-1	TGTGCCAGCAGGGAACAGGGCTCTGAAGCTTTCTTT	CASREQGSEAFF
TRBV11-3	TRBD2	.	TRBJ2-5	TGTGCCAGCAGCCAAAGGCGTCGAGCGGGAGGTCTCAAAGAGACCCAGTACTTC	CASSQRRRAGGLKETQYF
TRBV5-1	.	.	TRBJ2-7	TGCGCCAGCAGCACGGGACTGCTCTACGAGCAGTACTTC	CASSTGLLYEQYF